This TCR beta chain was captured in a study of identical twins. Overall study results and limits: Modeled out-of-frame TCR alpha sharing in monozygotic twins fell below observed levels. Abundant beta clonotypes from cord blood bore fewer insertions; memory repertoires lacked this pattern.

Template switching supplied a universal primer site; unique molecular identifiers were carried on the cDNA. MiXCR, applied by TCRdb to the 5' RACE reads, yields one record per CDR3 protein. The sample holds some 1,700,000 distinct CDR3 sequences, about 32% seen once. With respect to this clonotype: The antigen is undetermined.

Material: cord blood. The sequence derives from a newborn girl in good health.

The CDR3 coding sequence is TGTGCCATCAGCTTCCAAGGGTTGAAGCCCTACAATGAGCAGTTCTTC. Translated: CAISFQGLKPYNEQFF. The chain joins TRBV10-3 to TRBJ2-1; unclear D gene. Looked up from germline, CDR1 is ENHRY and CDR2 is SYGVKD. The CDR3 is 16 amino acids. The germline V and J ends were trimmed by 6 bases and 2 bases, with 17 bases remaining between them.